This TCR beta chain emerged from a study of OX40 agonist ivuxolimab in advanced cancers. Whole-study context: Recorded diagnoses for dose-escalation patients were hepatocellular carcinoma, melanoma, renal cell or head and neck cancer. Study-wide findings and caveats: The authors did not determine the antigen specificity of the expanded peripheral T cells. At 0.1 to 3.0 mg/kg and by week 6, clonal expansion occurred in CD4+ and CD8+ blood T cells.

The method was immunoSEQ multiplex PCR; TCRdb's version includes in-frame clones alone and lacks a portion of them. This repertoire shows about 40,000 clones, 88% found once; its top ten account for approximately 12%. CDR1 MGHRA and CDR2 YSYEKL come from the germline V gene. CDR3 length equals 15 residues. V was shortened by 0 bases and J by 2 bases, with 9 bases between the two germline ends. On this clone itself: The antigen remains undetermined.

This chain uses TRBV4-1 with TRBJ2-3; D remains ambiguous. This receptor was identified in an adult with an advanced solid tumor such as melanoma, head and neck, liver or kidney cancer. Sequenced here: CD4+ or CD8+ T cells sorted from blood, sampled in a trial of the OX40 agonist ivuxolimab. The CDR3 DNA is TGCGCCAGCAGCCAAGACAGTGTCGTCACAGATACGCAGTATTTT. It yields the protein CASSQDSVVTDTQYF.